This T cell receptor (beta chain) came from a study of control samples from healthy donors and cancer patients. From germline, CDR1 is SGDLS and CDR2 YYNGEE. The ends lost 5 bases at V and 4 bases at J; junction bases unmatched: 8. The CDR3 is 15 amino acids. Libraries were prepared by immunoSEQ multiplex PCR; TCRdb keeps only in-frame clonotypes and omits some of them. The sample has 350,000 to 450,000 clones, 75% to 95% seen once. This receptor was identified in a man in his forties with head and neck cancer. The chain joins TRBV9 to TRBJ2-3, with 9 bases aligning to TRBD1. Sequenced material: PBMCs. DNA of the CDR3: TGTGCCAGCAGTGCAGTAGACAGGGGGTCAGATACGCAGTATTTT. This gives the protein CASSAVDRGSDTQYF.